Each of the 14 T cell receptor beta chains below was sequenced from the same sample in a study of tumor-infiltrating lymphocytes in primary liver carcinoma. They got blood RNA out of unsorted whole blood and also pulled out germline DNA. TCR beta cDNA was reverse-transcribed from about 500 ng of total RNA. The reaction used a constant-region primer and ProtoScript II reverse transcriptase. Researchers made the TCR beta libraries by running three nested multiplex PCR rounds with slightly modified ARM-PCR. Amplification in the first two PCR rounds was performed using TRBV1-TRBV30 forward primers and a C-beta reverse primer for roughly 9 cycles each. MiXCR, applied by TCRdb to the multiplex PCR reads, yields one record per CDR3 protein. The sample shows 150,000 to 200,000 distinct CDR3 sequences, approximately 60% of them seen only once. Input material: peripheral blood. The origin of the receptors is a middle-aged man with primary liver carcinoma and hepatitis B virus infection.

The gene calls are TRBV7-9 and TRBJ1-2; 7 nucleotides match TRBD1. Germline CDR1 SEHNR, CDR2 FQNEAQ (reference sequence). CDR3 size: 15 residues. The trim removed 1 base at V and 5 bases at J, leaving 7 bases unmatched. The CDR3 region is CASSLGGTDHYGYTF. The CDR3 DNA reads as TGTGCCAGCAGCTTAGGCGGGACAGATCATTATGGCTACACCTTC.

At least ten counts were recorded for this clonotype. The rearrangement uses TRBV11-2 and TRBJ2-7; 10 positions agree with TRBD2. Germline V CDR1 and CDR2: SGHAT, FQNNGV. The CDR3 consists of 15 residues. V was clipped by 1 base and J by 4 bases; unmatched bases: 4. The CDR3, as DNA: TGTGCCAGCAGCTTAGGCCTAGCGGGGGCTTACGAGCAGTACTTC. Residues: CASSLGLAGAYEQYF.

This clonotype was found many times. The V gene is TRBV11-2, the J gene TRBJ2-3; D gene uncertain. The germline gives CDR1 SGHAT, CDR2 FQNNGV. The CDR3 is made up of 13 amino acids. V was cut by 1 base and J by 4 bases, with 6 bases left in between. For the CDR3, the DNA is TGTGCCAGCAGCTTAGGTCATCCAGATACGCAGTATTTT. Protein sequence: CASSLGHPDTQYF.

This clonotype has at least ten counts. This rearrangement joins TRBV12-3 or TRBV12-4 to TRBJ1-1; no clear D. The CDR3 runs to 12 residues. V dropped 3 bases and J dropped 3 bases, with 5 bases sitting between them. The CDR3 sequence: CASSLGYTEAFF. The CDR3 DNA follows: TGTGCCAGCAGTTTGGGGTACACTGAAGCTTTCTTT.

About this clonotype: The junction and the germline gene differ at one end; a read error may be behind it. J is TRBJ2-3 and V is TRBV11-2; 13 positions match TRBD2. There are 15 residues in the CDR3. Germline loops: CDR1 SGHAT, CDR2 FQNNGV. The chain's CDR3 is CASRLLAGGTNTQFF. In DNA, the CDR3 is TGTGCCAGCAGGTTACTAGCGGGAGGGACAAATACGCAGTTTTTT.

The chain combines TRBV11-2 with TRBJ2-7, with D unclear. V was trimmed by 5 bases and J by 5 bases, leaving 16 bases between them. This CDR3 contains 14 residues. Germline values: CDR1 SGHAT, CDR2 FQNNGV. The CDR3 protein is CASSLLVSNDEQYF. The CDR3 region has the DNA TGTGCCAGCAGCCTTCTGGTCAGTAACGACGAGCAGTACTTC. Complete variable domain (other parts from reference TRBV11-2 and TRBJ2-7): EAGVAQSPRYKIIEKRQSVAFWCNPISGHATLYWYQQILGQGPKLLIQFQNNGVVDDSQLPKDRFSAERLKGVDSTLKIQPAKLEDSAVYLCASSLLVSNDEQYFGPGTRLTVT.

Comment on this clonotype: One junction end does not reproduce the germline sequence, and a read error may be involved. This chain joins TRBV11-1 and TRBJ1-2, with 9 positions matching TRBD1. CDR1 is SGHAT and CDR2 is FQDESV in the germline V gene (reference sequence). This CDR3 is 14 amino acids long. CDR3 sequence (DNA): TGCGCCAACAGCCGTCGGACAGGGGACTATGGCTACACCTTC. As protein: CANSRRTGDYGYTF.

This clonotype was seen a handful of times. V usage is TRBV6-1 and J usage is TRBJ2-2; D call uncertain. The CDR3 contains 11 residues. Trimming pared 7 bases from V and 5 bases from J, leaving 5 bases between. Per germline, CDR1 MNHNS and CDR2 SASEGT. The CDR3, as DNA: TGTGCCAGCACCGAAACCGGGGAGCTGTTTTTT. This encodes CASTETGELFF.

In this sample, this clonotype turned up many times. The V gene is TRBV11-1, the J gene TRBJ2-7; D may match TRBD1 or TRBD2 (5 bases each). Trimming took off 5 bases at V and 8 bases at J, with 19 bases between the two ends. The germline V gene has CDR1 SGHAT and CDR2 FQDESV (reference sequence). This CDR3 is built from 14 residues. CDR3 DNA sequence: TGTGCCAGCAGCCCCCGGGGCAGCAGCGAGAAGCAGTACTTC. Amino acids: CASSPRGSSEKQYF.

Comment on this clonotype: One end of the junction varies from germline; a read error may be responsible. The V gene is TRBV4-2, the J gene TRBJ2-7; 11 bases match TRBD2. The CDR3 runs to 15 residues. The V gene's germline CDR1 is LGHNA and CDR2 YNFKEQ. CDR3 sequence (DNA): TGTGCCAACAGCCCGGGACTAGCGGACTCCTACGAGCAGTACTTC. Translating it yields CANSPGLADSYEQYF.

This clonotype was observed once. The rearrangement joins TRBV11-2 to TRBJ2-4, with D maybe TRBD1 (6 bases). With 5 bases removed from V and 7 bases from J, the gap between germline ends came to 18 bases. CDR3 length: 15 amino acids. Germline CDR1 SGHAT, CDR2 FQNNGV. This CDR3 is CASSQSPGVGNIQYF. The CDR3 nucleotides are TGTGCCAGCAGCCAGTCCCCAGGGGTGGGGAACATTCAGTACTTC.

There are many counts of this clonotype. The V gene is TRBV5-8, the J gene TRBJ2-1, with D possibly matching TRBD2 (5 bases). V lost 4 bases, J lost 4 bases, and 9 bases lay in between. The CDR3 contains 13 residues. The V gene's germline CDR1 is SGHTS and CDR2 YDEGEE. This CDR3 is CASSQTSYNEQFF. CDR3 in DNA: TGTGCCAGCAGCCAAACTAGTTACAATGAGCAGTTCTTC.

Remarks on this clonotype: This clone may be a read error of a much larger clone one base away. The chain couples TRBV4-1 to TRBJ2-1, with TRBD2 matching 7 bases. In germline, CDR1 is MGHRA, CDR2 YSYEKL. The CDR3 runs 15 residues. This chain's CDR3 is CASSDGGSSYSEQFF. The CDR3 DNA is TGCGCCAGCAGCGATGGCGGGAGCTCCTACAGTGAGCAGTTCTTC.

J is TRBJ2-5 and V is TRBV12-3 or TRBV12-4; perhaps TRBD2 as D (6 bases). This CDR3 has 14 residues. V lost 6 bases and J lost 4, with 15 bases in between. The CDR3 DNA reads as TGTGCCAGCAGGGGGGGTGAATTTCCAGAGACCCAGTACTTC. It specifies CASRGGEFPETQYF.